The rows below give T cell receptor beta chains drawn from one sample of a study of human T cells and chemical hapten exposure. TCRdb used MiXCR to reprocess the RACE reads, holding one entry per CDR3 protein. This sample carries under 300,000 distinct CDR3 sequences, 7.7% of them seen once, and the ten largest clones take about 1.2%. The sample was whole blood, taken in connection with sensitization to the hapten diphenylcyclopropenone (DPC). The receptors shown here come from a man aged 18 to 29 with alopecia areata. Some clones in this sample may be carry-over from other donors' samples. Each CDR3 is given without its conserved first and last residue.

V gene: TRBV5-1; CDR3 protein: ASSLDGVNQPQH
V gene: TRBV2; CDR3 protein: ASSELLFGSNEQF
V gene: TRBV7-6; CDR3 protein: ASSLEVLNTEAF
V gene: TRBV9; CDR3 protein: ASSAYRPDQNTIY
V gene: TRBV11-1; CDR3 protein: ASSLIGRTGARNEQF
V gene: TRBV6-6; CDR3 protein: ASSRDRGGSGELF
V gene: TRBV12-3/TRBV12-4; CDR3 protein: ASSVIRVTNYGYT
V gene: TRBV11-1; CDR3 protein: ASSLVQAGANVLT
V gene: TRBV20-1; CDR3 protein: SARWLEGTDTQY
V gene: TRBV24-1; CDR3 protein: ATSAADRIELF
V gene: TRBV29-1; CDR3 protein: SVEKGGYT
V gene: TRBV7-2; CDR3 protein: ASSSTDTDTQY
V gene: TRBV7-2; CDR3 protein: ASSLVAGDEQF
V gene: TRBV14; CDR3 protein: ASSQMDSNYGYT
V gene: TRBV7-9; CDR3 protein: ASSGDSSYNSPLH
V gene: TRBV27; CDR3 protein: ASSLSGGTYEQF
V gene: TRBV2; CDR3 protein: ASNPGRPGTGELF
V gene: TRBV20-1; CDR3 protein: SANVKFNQPQH
V gene: TRBV11-2; CDR3 protein: ASSPGLAGFTDTQN
V gene: TRBV28; CDR3 protein: ASSIRPQPQH
V gene: TRBV19; CDR3 protein: ASSTGRATNEKLF
V gene: TRBV29-1; CDR3 protein: SVARSHTGELF
V gene: TRBV7-9; CDR3 protein: ASSLVTITFANTGELF
V gene: TRBV7-8; CDR3 protein: ASRGTGTVTYEQY
V gene: TRBV7-2; CDR3 protein: ASSPTGDGELF
V gene: TRBV5-1; CDR3 protein: ASSLLDTEAF
V gene: TRBV4-1; CDR3 protein: ASSQVADPGVEAF
V gene: TRBV6-5; CDR3 protein: ASRPRGSGNMNTEAF
V gene: TRBV29-1; CDR3 protein: SVEGGADTGELF
V gene: TRBV12-3/TRBV12-4; CDR3 protein: ASSLDRGLPEAF
V gene: TRBV2; CDR3 protein: ASSRKSGTGEKLF
V gene: TRBV7-2; CDR3 protein: ASSLSRQGYNEQF
V gene: TRBV20-1; CDR3 protein: SGLVGVTDTQY
V gene: TRBV6-5; CDR3 protein: ASSFGTGTRGSPLH
V gene: TRBV12-3/TRBV12-4; CDR3 protein: ASSILSGNTIY
V gene: TRBV13; CDR3 protein: ASSLYPFSPLH
V gene: TRBV7-3; CDR3 protein: VSSPEGRARAF
V gene: TRBV7-2; CDR3 protein: ASSLASHFSTGELF
V gene: TRBV6-2/TRBV6-3; CDR3 protein: ASSRTNYGYT
V gene: TRBV4-1; CDR3 protein: ASSQDPNNVYGYT
V gene: TRBV10-3; CDR3 protein: AISEGAGSNEQF
V gene: TRBV27; CDR3 protein: ASKRGRGDNSPLH
V gene: TRBV28; CDR3 protein: ASSLGLAGAAYNEQF
V gene: TRBV7-2; CDR3 protein: ASSWGPGRIDTQY
V gene: TRBV12-5; CDR3 protein: ASAISEETQY
V gene: TRBV12-3/TRBV12-4; CDR3 protein: ASSLPLLVADTQY
V gene: TRBV11-1; CDR3 protein: ASSLNREETQY
V gene: TRBV5-1; CDR3 protein: ASSLEANSPLH
V gene: TRBV4-1; CDR3 protein: ASRSPGQGYTGELF
V gene: TRBV3-1; CDR3 protein: ASSLEGSYGYT
V gene: TRBV2; CDR3 protein: ASRDLLAALKNIQY
V gene: TRBV6-2/TRBV6-3; CDR3 protein: ASSVSIRVNYGYT
V gene: TRBV20-1; CDR3 protein: SAREGRGNQPQH
V gene: TRBV7-9; CDR3 protein: ASSLVTGKPQH